The next 15 T cell receptor beta chains were all read from a single sample in a study of T cells in tuberculosis. The sample's time point: new active TB diagnosis, blood taken before or within 7 days of starting treatment. TCRdb's copy holds only in-frame clones and misses some; the assay was immunoSEQ multiplex PCR. The table shows about 34,000 clones, with 93% occurring only once. The sequencing here drew on PBMCs, taken at tuberculosis diagnosis. These TCRs come from an adult with tuberculosis.

The gene calls are TRBV29-1 and TRBJ2-7; 7 bases align to TRBD1. The CDR3 totals 12 residues. The germline CDR1 and CDR2 sequences are SQVTM and ANQGSEA. The trim removed 6 bases at V and 6 bases at J, leaving 8 bases unmatched. The chain's CDR3 is CSVGRDSREQYF. The CDR3 coding sequence is TGCAGCGTGGGCAGGGACAGCCGCGAGCAGTACTTC.

DNA for the CDR3: TGTGCCAGCAGCCATAGGACCGGGGGTGGCACGAATGGCTACACCTTC. It specifies CASSHRTGGGTNGYTF. This chain uses TRBV5-6 with TRBJ1-2, with D possibly TRBD1 on 5 matching bases. Trimming removed 4 bases from V and 6 bases from J, with 22 bases in between. Per germline, CDR1 SGHDT and CDR2 YYEEEE. This CDR3 has 16 residues. Filled out from reference TRBV5-6 and TRBJ1-2, the complete variable domain reads DAGVTQSPTHLIKTRGQQVTLRCSPKSGHDTVSWYQQALGQGPQFIFQYYEEEERQRGNFPDRFSGHQFPNYSSELNVNALLLGDSALYLCASSHRTGGGTNGYTFGSGTRLTVV.

The V and J genes are TRBV27 and TRBJ2-7; possible D gene TRBD2, 5 bases. V lost 6 bases and J 3 bases, leaving 24 bases between the germline ends. The germline CDR1 and CDR2 sequences are MNHEY and SMNVEV (reference sequence). CDR3 length: 17 residues. CDR3 residues: CASSPDPDYPKVYEQYF. For the CDR3, the DNA is TGTGCCAGCAGCCCCGACCCCGACTACCCGAAAGTCTACGAGCAGTACTTC.

The rearrangement links TRBV2 to TRBJ2-3; 8 bases fit TRBD2. The germline V gene encodes CDR1 SNHLY and CDR2 FYNNEI. The CDR3 totals 16 residues. Germline trimming cut 3 bases from V and 0 bases from J; bases unmatched to any gene: 5. The DNA for the CDR3 is TGTGCCAGCAGTGACCCCGTAGCGGGGAGCACAGATACGCAGTATTTT. Residues: CASSDPVAGSTDTQYF.

The rearrangement links TRBV7-3 to TRBJ2-3; TRBD1 matches at 10 bases. After removal of 3 bases from V and 6 bases from J, the junction contained 3 bases not matched to a gene. The CDR3 extends over 14 amino acids. In germline, CDR1 is SGHTA, CDR2 FQGTGA. CDR3 nucleotides: TGTGCCAGCAGCTTGACAGGGGGCCTGGATACGCAGTATTTT. Its protein product is CASSLTGGLDTQYF.

V gene TRBV4-1 combines with J gene TRBJ2-3, with 10 bases matching TRBD2. Per germline, CDR1 MGHRA and CDR2 YSYEKL. J gave up 5 bases and V 1 base, and 9 bases lay outside the gene matches. This CDR3 has 17 residues. The DNA of the CDR3 is TGCGCCAGCAGCCAAGTTGCAGCGGGGGGGTTGGGAGATACGCAGTATTTT. Its protein is CASSQVAAGGLGDTQYF.

This clone was seen more than once but under ten times. The chain is built from TRBV30 and TRBJ1-2; D gene unclear. From germline, CDR1 is GTSNPN and CDR2 SVGIG (reference sequence). The CDR3 is made up of 12 amino acids. Deletions cut 1 base from V and 4 bases from J, with 7 bases between. The CDR3 region has the DNA TGTGCCTGGAGTGCGGAGACCTATGGCTACACCTTC. Encoded protein: CAWSAETYGYTF.

CDR3 sequence (DNA): TGTGCCAGCAGTTCCGGGACAGGGGGCTATCAGCCCCAGCATTTT. Translated: CASSSGTGGYQPQHF. The chain has TRBV28 and TRBJ1-5, with TRBD1 matching over 12 bases. CDR1 is MDHEN, CDR2 SYDVKM, per germline. The J segment lost 5 bases and the V segment lost 4 bases, leaving 3 bases of the junction unmatched. This CDR3 comprises 15 residues.

The chain is built from TRBV7-8 and TRBJ2-3; unclear D gene. CDR1 and CDR2 from the germline V gene are SGHVS and FQNEAQ. Between the trimmed V and J ends, which lost 3 bases and 6 bases, there was a span of 13 bases. The CDR3 covers 14 residues. The CDR3 sequence: CASSFPRAPDTQYF. In nucleotides, the CDR3 is TGTGCCAGCAGCTTTCCTCGAGCCCCGGATACGCAGTATTTT. The entire variable domain, with the rest obtained from reference TRBV7-8 and TRBJ2-3, is as follows: GAGVSQSPRYKVAKRGQDVALRCDPISGHVSLFWYQQALGQGPEFLTYFQNEAQLDKSGLPSDRFFAERPEGSVSTLKIQRTQQEDSAVYLCASSFPRAPDTQYFGPGTRLTVL.

V is TRBV20-1 and J is TRBJ1-1, with a possible D match to TRBD1 (5 bases). Germline CDR1 reads DFQATT; CDR2 reads SNEGSKA (reference sequence). The V gene lost 6 bases and the J gene lost 5 bases, with 10 bases spanning the gap. This CDR3 contains 11 residues. In DNA, the CDR3 is TGCAGTGCGGGCAGGGCTACTGAAGCTTTCTTT. It codes for CSAGRATEAFF.

This chain links TRBV10-3 with TRBJ2-1; TRBD1 matches 9 bases. The CDR3 runs 17 residues. CDR1 and CDR2 (germline): ENHRY, SYGVKD. J gave up 8 bases and V 4 bases, and 15 bases lay outside the gene matches. CDR3 bases: TGTGCCATCAGTGCGACAAAGGACAGGGGAAGCTCGGATGAGCAGTTCTTC. Translation: CAISATKDRGSSDEQFF.

The chain is built from TRBV4-1 and TRBJ1-4; D gene unclear. This CDR3 contains 15 residues. The V end lost 4 bases, the J end lost 4 bases, and 13 bases lay between the germline ends. Germline lookup yields CDR1 MGHRA and CDR2 YSYEKL. CDR3: CASSPIHGDNEKLFF. DNA for the CDR3: TGCGCCAGCAGCCCAATCCACGGTGATAATGAAAAACTGTTTTTT.

V is TRBV19 and J is TRBJ2-2; tentatively, D is TRBD2 (6 bases). Germline loops: CDR1 LNHDA, CDR2 SQIVND (reference sequence). This CDR3 is built from 16 residues. Trimming removed 1 base from V and 2 bases from J, with 11 bases in between. The CDR3 sequence: CASSIGGVRNTGELFF. The CDR3 DNA sequence: TGTGCCAGTAGTATAGGGGGGGTCCGTAACACCGGGGAGCTGTTTTTT.

The J gene is TRBJ2-2, the V gene TRBV6-1; 7 bases are shared with TRBD1. Per germline, CDR1 MNHNS and CDR2 SASEGT. Losses at the gene ends were 7 bases for V and 0 bases for J; bases not matched to a gene: 5. The CDR3 runs 15 residues. The CDR3 is CASTVGTANTGELFF. The DNA of the CDR3 is TGTGCCAGCACCGTAGGGACAGCGAACACCGGGGAGCTGTTTTTT.

This clone has only a few counts. The V and J genes are TRBV28 and TRBJ2-5; 8 nucleotides match TRBD2. This CDR3 is 19 amino acids long. V gave up 2 bases and J gave up 5 bases; unmatched junction bases: 19. In germline, CDR1 is MDHEN, CDR2 SYDVKM. The CDR3 nucleotides read TGTGCCAGCAGTTTAGGGCGCAGGGGCAACGGGAGGGCCCGGGAGACCCAGTACTTC. Translation: CASSLGRRGNGRARETQYF. Full variable domain (missing parts from reference TRBV28 and TRBJ2-5): DVKVTQSSRYLVKRTGEKVFLECVQDMDHENMFWYRQDPGLGLRLIYFSYDVKMKEKGDIPEGYSVSREKKERFSLILESASTNQTSMYLCASSLGRRGNGRARETQYFGPGTRLLVL.